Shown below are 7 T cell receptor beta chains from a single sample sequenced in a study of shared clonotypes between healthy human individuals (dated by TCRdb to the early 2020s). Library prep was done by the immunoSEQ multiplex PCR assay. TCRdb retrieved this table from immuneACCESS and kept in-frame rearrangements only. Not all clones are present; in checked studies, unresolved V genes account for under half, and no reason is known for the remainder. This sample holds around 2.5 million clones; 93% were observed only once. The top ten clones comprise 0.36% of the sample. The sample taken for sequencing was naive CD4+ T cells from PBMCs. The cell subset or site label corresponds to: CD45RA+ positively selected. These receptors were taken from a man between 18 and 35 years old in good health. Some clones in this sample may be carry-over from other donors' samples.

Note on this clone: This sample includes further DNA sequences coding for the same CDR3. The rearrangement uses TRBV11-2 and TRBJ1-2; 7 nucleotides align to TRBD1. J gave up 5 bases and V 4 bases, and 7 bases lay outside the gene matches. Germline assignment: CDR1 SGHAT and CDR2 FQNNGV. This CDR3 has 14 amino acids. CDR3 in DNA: TGTGCCAGCAGCTCCCAGGGGGGGGGATATGGCTACACCTTC. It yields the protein CASSSQGGGYGYTF.

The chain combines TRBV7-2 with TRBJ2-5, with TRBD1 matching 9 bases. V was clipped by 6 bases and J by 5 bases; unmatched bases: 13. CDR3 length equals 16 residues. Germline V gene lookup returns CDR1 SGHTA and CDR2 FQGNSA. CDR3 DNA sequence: TGTGCCAGCAGTCCCGGACAGGGGCGCGGGGAGGAGACCCAGTACTTC. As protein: CASSPGQGRGEETQYF. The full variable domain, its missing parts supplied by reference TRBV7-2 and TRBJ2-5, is GAGVSQSPSNKVTEKGKDVELRCDPISGHTALYWYRQSLGQGLEFLIYFQGNSAPDKSGLPSDRFSAERTGGSVSTLTIQRTQQEDSAVYLCASSPGQGRGEETQYFGPGTRLLVL.

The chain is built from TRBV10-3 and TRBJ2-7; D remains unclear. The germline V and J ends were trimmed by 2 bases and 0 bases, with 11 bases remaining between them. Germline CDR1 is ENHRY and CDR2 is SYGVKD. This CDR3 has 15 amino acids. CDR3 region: CAISETLGGSYEQYF. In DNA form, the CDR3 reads TGTGCCATCAGTGAGACCCTGGGCGGCTCCTACGAGCAGTACTTC.

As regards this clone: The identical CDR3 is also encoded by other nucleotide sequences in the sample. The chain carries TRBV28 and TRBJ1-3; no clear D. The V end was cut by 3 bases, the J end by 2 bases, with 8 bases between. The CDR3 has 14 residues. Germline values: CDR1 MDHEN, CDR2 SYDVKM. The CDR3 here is CASSFRAAGNTIYF. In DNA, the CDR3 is TGTGCCAGCAGTTTTCGGGCTGCTGGAAACACCATATATTTT. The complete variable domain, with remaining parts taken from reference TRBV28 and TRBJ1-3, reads DVKVTQSSRYLVKRTGEKVFLECVQDMDHENMFWYRQDPGLGLRLIYFSYDVKMKEKGDIPEGYSVSREKKERFSLILESASTNQTSMYLCASSFRAAGNTIYFGEGSWLTVV.

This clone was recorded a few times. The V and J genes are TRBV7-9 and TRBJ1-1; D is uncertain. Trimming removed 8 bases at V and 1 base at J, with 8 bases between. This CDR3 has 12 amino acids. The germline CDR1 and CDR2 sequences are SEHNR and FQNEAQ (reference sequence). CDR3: CASATWNTEAFF. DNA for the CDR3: TGTGCCAGCGCCACTTGGAACACTGAAGCTTTCTTT.

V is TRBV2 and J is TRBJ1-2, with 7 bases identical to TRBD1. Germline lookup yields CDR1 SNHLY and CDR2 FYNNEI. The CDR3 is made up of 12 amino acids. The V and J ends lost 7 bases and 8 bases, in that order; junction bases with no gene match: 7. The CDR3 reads CASIARGDGYTF. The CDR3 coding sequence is TGTGCCAGCATAGCCAGGGGGGACGGCTACACCTTC. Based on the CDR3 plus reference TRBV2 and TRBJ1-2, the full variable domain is EPEVTQTPSHQVTQMGQEVILRCVPISNHLYFYWYRQILGQKVEFLVSFYNNEISEKSEIFDDQFSVERPDGSNFTLKIRSTKLEDSAMYFCASIARGDGYTFGSGTRLTVV.

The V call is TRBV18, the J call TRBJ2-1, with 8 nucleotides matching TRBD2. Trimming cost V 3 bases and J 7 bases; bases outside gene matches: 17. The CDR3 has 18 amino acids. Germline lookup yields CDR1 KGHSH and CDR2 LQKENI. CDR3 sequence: CASSPPNGTRGRGNEQFF. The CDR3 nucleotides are TGTGCCAGCTCACCCCCGAACGGGACTAGAGGTCGAGGGAATGAGCAGTTCTTC.